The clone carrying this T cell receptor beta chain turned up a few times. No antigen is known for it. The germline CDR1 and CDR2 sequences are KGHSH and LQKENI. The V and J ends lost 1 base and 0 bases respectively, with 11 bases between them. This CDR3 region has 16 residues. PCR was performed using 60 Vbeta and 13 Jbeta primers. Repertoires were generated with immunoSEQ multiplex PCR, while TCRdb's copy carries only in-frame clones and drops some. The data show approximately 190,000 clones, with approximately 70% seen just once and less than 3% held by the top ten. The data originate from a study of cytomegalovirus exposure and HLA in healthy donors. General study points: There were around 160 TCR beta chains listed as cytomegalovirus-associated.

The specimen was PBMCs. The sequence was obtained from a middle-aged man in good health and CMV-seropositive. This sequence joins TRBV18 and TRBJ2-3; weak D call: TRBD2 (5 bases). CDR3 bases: TGTGCCAGCTCACCACTTCGGGAAACTAGCACAGATACGCAGTATTTT. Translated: CASSPLRETSTDTQYF. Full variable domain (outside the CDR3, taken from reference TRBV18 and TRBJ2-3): NAGVMQNPRHLVRRRGQEARLRCSPMKGHSHVYWYRQLPEEGLKFMVYLQKENIIDESGMPKERFSAEFPKEGPSILRIQQVVRGDSAAYFCASSPLRETSTDTQYFGPGTRLTVL.